The source of this T cell receptor beta chain is a study of control samples from healthy donors and cancer patients. For this clone: The sample carries other DNA sequences with the same CDR3.

Germline V gives CDR1 SGHTA, CDR2 FQGTGA. The CDR3 length is 14 residues. Trimming pared 2 bases from V and 1 base from J, leaving 5 bases between. The repertoire was sequenced with immunoSEQ multiplex PCR; TCRdb's copy has only in-frame clones and lacks some. The sample contains fewer than 200,000 clones, around 91% of which appear only once. The sequencing sample was made of blood. The chain links TRBV7-3 to TRBJ2-2, with D unclear. The TCR originated in a woman in her forties or fifties in good health. DNA for the CDR3: TGTGCCAGCAGCTTAGGGCAGAACACCGGGGAGCTGTTTTTT. Residues: CASSLGQNTGELFF. The variable domain in full, completed from reference TRBV7-3 and TRBJ2-2, reads GAGVSQTPSNKVTEKGKYVELRCDPISGHTALYWYRQSLGQGPEFLIYFQGTGAADDSGLPNDRFFAVRPEGSVSTLKIQRTERGDSAVYLCASSLGQNTGELFFGEGSRLTVL.